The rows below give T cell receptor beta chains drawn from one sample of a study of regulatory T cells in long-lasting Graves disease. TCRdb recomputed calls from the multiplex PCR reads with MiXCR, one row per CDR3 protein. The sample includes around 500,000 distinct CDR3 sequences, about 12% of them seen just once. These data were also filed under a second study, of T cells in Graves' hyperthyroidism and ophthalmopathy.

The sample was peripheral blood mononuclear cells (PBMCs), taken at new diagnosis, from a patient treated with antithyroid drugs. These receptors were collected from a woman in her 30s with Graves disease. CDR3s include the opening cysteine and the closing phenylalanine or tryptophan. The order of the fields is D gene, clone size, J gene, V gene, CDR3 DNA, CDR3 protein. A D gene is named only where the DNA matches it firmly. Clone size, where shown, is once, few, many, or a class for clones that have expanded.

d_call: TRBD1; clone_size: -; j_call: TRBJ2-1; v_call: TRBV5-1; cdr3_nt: TGCGCCAGCAGCTTGCGGGCCGCGACAGGGGTGGACAATGAGCAGTTCTTC; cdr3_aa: CASSLRAATGVDNEQFF
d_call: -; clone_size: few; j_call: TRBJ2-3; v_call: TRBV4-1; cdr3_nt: TGCGTCAGCAGCCCATCGGCGAAGCGAGCCACAGATACGCAGTATTTT; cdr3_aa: CVSSPSAKRATDTQYF
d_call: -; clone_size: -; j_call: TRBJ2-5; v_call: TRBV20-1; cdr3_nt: TGCAGTGCTAGAGGGAGGGATGAGACCCAGTACTTC; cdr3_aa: CSARGRDETQYF
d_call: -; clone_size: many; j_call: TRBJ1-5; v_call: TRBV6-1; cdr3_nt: TGTGCCAGCAGTGGGACTAGGATCGCGTCGCCCCAGCATTTT; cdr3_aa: CASSGTRIASPQHF
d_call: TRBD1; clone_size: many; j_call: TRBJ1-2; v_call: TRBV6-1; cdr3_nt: TGTGCCAGCAGTGAGGGACAGGCCTACTATGGCTACACCTTC; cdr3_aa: CASSEGQAYYGYTF
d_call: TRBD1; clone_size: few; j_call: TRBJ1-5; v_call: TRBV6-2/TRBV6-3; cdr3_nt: TGTGCCAGCAGTTACAAACCGGGACAGGGGGGCAATCAGCCCCAGCATTTT; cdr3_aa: CASSYKPGQGGNQPQHF
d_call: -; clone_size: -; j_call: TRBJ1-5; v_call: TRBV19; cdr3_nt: TGTGCCAGTAGTATATTAACTTCAGGGGTTCAGCCCCAGCATTTT; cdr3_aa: CASSILTSGVQPQHF
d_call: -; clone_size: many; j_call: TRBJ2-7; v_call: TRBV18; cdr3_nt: TGTGCCAGCTCACCCGGACACGGCTACGAGCAGTACTTC; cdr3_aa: CASSPGHGYEQYF
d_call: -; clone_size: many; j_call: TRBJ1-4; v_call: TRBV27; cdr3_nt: TGTGCCAGCAGTCCGGGACGCGTTAATGAAAAACTGTTTTTT; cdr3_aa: CASSPGRVNEKLFF
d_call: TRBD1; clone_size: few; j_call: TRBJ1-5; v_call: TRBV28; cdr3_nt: TGTGCCAGCATTCAGACAGGGGATCCGCCCCAGCATTTT; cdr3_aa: CASIQTGDPPQHF
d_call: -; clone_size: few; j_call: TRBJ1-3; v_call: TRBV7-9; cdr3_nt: TGTGCCAGCAGCTACGTCGGAAACACCATATATTTT; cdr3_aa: CASSYVGNTIYF
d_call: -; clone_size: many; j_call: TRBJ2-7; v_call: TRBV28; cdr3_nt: TGTGCCAGCCTTTCCCTGACAGGCTACGAGCAGTACTTC; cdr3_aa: CASLSLTGYEQYF
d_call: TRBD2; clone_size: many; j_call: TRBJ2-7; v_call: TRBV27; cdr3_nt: TGTGCCAGCAGGGTACTAGCGGGAGGCGGCGAGCAGTACTTC; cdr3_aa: CASRVLAGGGEQYF
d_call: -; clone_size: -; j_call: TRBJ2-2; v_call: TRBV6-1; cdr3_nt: TGTGCCAGCAGTGTCAGCACCGGGGAGCTGTTTTTT; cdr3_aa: CASSVSTGELFF
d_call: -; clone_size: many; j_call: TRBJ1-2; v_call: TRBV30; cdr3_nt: TGTGCCTGGAGTGTAGATCAGGCCCCTAACTATGGCTACACCTTC; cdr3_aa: CAWSVDQAPNYGYTF
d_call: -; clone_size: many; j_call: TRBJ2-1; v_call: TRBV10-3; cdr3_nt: TGTGCCATCAGTGACCCTACAGGGTTGATTAGCTCCTACAATGAGCAGTTCTTC; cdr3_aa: CAISDPTGLISSYNEQFF
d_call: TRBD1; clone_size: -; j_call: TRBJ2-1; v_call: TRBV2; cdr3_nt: TGTGCCAGCAGTACTAAACAGGGGAATGAGCAGTTCTTC; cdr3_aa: CASSTKQGNEQFF
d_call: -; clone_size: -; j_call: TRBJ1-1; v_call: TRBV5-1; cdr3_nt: TGCGCCAGCCAGACAGGAGGTATGAACACTGAAGCTTTCTTT; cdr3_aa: CASQTGGMNTEAFF
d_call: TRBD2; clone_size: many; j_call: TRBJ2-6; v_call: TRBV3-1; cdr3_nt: TGTGCCAGCAGCCACCGGGGGGGAAGCTCTGGGGCCAACGTCCTGACTTTC; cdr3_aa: CASSHRGGSSGANVLTF
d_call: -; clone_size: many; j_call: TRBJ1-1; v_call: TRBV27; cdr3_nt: TGTGCCAGCAGTCCCCAAGGGCTGGTGAACACTGAAGCTTTCTTT; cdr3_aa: CASSPQGLVNTEAFF
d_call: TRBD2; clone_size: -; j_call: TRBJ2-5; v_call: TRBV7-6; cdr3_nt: TGTGCCAGCAGCTTATTAGGACTAGCGGGATACCAAGAGACCCAGTACTTC; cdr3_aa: CASSLLGLAGYQETQYF
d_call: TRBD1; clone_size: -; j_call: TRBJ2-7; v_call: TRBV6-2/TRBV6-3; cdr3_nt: TGTGCCAGCAGTGAACCGACAGGGCTCCGCTACGAGCAGTACTTC; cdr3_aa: CASSEPTGLRYEQYF
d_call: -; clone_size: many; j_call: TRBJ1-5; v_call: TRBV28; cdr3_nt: TGTGCCAGCAGTTTTATAAGCAATCAGCCCCAGCATTTT; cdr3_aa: CASSFISNQPQHF